Below, one TCR beta chain is given with its context. This sample is drawn from a study of shared clonotypes between healthy human individuals. The CDR3 has 16 amino acids. J lost 1 base, V lost 2 bases, and 8 bases had no gene match. Germline V gene lookup returns CDR1 SGHVS and CDR2 FQNEAQ. The authors distributed each subset's genomic DNA evenly over several immunoSEQ plates. Data came from immunoSEQ multiplex PCR; TCRdb stores just in-frame clones and leaves some out. The table includes 150,000 to 200,000 clones, about 93% detected once. The chain uses TRBV7-8 and TRBJ2-7; 7 nucleotides match TRBD2. Material: naive CD4+ T cells sorted from blood. Subset specified: CD45RA+ positively selected. This clonotype was sampled from a woman aged 30 to 39 in good health. CDR3: CASSLLVGGKSYEQYF. CDR3 coding DNA: TGTGCCAGCAGCTTATTGGTGGGAGGGAAGTCCTACGAGCAGTACTTC.